The clone carrying this T cell receptor (beta chain) occurred a few times. The ends lost 6 bases at V and 6 bases at J; junction bases unmatched: 5. The CDR3 runs to 13 residues. From germline, CDR1 is SEHNR and CDR2 FQNEAQ (reference sequence). Assay: immunoSEQ multiplex PCR; the TCRdb copy retains only in-frame clones and omits some. Seen here are about 230,000 clones, about nine tenths observed once, and the top ten hold roughly 11%. These data are taken from a study of blood T cell repertoires in COVID-19. The receptor's source is a man aged 50 to 60 with COVID-19, enrolled during active disease. The chain combines TRBV7-9 with TRBJ2-7; 10 bases agree with TRBD2. The sequenced sample was peripheral blood. Here the CDR3 reads CASSASGSSEQYF. CDR3 DNA: TGTGCCAGCAGTGCTAGCGGGAGTAGCGAGCAGTACTTC.